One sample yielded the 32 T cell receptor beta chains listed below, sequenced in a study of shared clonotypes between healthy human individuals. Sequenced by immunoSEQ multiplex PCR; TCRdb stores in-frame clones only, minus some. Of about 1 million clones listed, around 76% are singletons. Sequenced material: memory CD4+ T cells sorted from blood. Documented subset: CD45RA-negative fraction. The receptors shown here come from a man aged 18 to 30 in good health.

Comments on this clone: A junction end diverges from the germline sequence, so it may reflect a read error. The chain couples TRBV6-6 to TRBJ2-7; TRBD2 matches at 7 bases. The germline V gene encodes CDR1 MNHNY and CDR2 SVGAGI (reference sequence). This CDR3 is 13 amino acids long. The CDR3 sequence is CASSQFRDYGQYF. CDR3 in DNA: TGTGCCAGCAGCCAATTCCGGGACTACGGGCAGTACTTC.

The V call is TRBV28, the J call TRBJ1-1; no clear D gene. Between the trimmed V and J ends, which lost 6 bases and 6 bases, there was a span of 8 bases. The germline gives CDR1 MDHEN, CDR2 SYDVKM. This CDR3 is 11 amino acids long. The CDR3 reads CASSTFAEAFF. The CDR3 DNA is TGTGCCAGCAGCACCTTCGCTGAAGCTTTCTTT.

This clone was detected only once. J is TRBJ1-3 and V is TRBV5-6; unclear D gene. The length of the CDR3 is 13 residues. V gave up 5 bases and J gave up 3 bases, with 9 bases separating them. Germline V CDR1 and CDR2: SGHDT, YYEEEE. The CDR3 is CASSGLNGNTIYF. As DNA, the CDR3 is TGTGCCAGCAGTGGACTGAATGGAAACACCATATATTTT.

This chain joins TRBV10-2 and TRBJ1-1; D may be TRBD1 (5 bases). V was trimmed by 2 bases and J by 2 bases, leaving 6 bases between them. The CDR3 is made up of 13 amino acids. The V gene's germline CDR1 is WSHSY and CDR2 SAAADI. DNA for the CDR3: TGCGCCAGCAGTGAGACAGGAAACACTGAAGCTTTCTTT. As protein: CASSETGNTEAFF.

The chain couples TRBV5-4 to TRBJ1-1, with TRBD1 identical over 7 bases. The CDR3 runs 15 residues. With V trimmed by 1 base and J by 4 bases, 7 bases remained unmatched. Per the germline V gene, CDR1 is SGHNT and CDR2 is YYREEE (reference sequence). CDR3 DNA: TGTGCCAGCAGCTTGCCCACAGGGGCAGGCACTGAAGCTTTCTTT. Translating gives CASSLPTGAGTEAFF.

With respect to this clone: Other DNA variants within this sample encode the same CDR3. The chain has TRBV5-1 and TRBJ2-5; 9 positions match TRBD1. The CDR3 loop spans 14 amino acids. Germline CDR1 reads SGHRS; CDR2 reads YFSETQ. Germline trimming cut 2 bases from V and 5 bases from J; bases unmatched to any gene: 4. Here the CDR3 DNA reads TGCGCCAGCAGCTTACAGGGGGCTCGGGAGACCCAGTACTTC. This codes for CASSLQGARETQYF. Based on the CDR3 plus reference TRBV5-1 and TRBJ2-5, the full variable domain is KAGVTQTPRYLIKTRGQQVTLSCSPISGHRSVSWYQQTPGQGLQFLFEYFSETQRNKGNFPGRFSGRQFSNSRSEMNVSTLELGDSALYLCASSLQGARETQYFGPGTRLLVL.

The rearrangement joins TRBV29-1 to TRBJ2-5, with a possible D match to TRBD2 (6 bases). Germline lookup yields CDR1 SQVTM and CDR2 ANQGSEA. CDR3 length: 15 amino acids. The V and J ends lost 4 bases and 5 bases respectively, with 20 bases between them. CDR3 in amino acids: CSVGGDHKGWETQYF. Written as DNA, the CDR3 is TGCAGCGTTGGGGGGGACCATAAGGGTTGGGAGACCCAGTACTTC.

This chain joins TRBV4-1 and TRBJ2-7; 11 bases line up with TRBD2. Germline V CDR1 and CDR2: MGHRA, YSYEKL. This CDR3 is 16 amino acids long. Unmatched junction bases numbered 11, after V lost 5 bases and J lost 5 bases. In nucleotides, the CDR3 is TGCGCCAGCAGCGACCAGACTAGCGGGGCCTTTAACGAGCAGTACTTC. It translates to CASSDQTSGAFNEQYF.

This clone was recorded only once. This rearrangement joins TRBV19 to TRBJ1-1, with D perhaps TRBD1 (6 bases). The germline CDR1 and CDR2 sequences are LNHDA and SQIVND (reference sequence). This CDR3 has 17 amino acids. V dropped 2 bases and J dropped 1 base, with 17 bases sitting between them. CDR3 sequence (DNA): TGTGCCAGTAGTATATCCCCTCTACAGGGTGGGAACACTGAAGCTTTCTTT. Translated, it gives CASSISPLQGGNTEAFF.

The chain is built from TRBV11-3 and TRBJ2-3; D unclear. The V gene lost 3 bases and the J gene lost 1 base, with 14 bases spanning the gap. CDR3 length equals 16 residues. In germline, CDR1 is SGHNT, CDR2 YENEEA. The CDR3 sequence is CASSFSSGRGTDTQYF. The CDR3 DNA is TGTGCCAGCAGCTTTTCCTCGGGTCGGGGCACAGATACGCAGTATTTT.

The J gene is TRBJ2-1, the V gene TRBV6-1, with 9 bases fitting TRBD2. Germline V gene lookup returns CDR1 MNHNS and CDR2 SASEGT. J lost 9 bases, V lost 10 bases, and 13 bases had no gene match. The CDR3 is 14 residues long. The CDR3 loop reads CATDISGSRSEQFF. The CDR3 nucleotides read TGTGCCACCGACATTAGCGGGAGTAGGAGTGAGCAGTTCTTC.

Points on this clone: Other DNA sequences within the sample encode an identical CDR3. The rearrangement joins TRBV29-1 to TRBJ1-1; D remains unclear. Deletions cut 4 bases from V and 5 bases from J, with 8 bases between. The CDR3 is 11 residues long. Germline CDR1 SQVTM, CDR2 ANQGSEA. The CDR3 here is CSVVRGTEAFF. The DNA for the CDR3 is TGCAGCGTTGTAAGAGGGACTGAAGCTTTCTTT.

The chain's CDR3 is CASSQIDRLLYEQYF. CDR3 in DNA: TGCGCCAGCAGCCAAATCGACAGGCTCCTTTACGAGCAGTACTTC. V usage is TRBV10-1 and J usage is TRBJ2-7; a possible D gene is TRBD1 (6 bases). The CDR3 is made up of 15 amino acids. Germline V gene lookup returns CDR1 WNHNN and CDR2 SYGVQD (reference sequence). V lost 6 bases, J lost 4 bases, and 19 bases lay in between.

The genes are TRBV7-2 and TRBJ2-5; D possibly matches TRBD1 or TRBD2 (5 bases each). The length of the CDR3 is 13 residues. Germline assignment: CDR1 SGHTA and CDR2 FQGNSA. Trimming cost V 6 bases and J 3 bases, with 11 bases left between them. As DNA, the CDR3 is TGTGCCAGCAGGAGGGGTCTTAAAGAGACCCAGTACTTC. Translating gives CASRRGLKETQYF.

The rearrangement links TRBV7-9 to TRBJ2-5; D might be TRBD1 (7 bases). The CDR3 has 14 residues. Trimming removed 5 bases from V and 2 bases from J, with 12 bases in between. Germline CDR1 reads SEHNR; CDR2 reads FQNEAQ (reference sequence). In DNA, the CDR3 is TGTGCCAGCAGCCGCGGGACAGAGCAAGAGACCCAGTACTTC. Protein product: CASSRGTEQETQYF.

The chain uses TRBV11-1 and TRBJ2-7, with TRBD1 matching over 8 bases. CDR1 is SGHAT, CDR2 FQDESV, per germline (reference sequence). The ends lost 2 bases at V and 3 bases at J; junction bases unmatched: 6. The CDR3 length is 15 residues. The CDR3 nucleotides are TGTGCCAGCAGCTTATCCGGGACAGGCTTCTACGAGCAGTACTTC. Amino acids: CASSLSGTGFYEQYF.

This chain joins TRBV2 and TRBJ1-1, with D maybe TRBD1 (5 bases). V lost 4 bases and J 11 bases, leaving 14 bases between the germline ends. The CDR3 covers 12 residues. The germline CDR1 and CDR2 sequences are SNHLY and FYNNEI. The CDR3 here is CASSGQSPGAFF. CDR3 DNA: TGTGCCAGCAGTGGACAGTCCCCGGGGGCTTTCTTT.

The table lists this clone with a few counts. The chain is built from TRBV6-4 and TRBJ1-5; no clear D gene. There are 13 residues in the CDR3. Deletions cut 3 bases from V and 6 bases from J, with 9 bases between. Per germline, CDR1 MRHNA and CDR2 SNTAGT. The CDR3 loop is CASSEMRGQPQHF. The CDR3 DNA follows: TGTGCCAGCAGTGAAATGCGGGGTCAGCCCCAGCATTTT.

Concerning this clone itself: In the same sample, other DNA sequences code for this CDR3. CDR3 in amino acids: CSVERAGASTDTQYF. The CDR3 nucleotides read TGCAGCGTTGAAAGAGCGGGCGCGAGTACAGATACGCAGTATTTT. The chain is built from TRBV29-1 and TRBJ2-3, with a possible D match to TRBD2 (6 bases). The germline V gene encodes CDR1 SQVTM and CDR2 ANQGSEA. The CDR3 length is 15 residues. The V end lost 2 bases, the J end lost 3 bases, and 15 bases lay between the germline ends.

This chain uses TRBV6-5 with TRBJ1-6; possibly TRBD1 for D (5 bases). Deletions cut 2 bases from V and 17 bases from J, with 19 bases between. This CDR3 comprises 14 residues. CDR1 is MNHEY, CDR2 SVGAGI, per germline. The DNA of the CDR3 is TGTGCCAGCAGTTACATTTTCCCGGGGGAGCGCTTCCACTTT. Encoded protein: CASSYIFPGERFHF.

The CDR3: CATSRAPQGVNEKLFF. The CDR3 DNA reads as TGTGCCACCAGCAGAGCTCCCCAGGGGGTAAATGAAAAACTGTTTTTT. The chain has TRBV15 and TRBJ1-4; 7 bases fit TRBD1. The CDR3 contains 16 residues. J gave up 5 bases and V 1 base, and 7 bases lay outside the gene matches. The germline gives CDR1 LNHNV, CDR2 YYDKDF (reference sequence).

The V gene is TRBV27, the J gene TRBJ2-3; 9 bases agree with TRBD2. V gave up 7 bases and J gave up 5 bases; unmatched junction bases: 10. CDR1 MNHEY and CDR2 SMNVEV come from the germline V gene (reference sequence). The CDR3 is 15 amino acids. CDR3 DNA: TGTGCCAGCAATACCGGGACTAGCAATCGAGATACGCAGTATTTT. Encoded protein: CASNTGTSNRDTQYF.

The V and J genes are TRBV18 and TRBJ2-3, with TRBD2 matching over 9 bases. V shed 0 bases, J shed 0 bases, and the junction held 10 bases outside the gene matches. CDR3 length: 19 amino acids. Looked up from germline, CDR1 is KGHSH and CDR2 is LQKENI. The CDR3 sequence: CASSPPRVAGAPSTDTQYF. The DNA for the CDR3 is TGTGCCAGCTCACCACCGAGGGTAGCGGGGGCCCCTAGCACAGATACGCAGTATTTT.

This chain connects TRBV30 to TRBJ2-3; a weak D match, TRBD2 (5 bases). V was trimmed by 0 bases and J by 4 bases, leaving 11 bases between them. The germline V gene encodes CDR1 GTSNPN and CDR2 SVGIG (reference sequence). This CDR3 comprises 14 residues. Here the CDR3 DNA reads TGTGCCTGGAGTGTACTGGTCGGGGCAGATACGCAGTATTTT. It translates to CAWSVLVGADTQYF.

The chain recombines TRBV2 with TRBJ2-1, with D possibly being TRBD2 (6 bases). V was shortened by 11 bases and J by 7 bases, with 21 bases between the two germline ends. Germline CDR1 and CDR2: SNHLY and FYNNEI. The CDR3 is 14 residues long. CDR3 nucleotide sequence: TGTGCCCCCCTCGGCGGCCGGGGGTGGAATGAGCAGTTCTTC. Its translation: CAPLGGRGWNEQFF.

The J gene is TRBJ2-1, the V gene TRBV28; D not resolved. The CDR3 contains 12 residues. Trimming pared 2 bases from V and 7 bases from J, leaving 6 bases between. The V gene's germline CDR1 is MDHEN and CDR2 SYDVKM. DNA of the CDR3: TGTGCCAGCAGTTTAGGGATTAATGAGCAGTTCTTC. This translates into CASSLGINEQFF. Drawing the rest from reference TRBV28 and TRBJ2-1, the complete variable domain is DVKVTQSSRYLVKRTGEKVFLECVQDMDHENMFWYRQDPGLGLRLIYFSYDVKMKEKGDIPEGYSVSREKKERFSLILESASTNQTSMYLCASSLGINEQFFGPGTRLTVL.

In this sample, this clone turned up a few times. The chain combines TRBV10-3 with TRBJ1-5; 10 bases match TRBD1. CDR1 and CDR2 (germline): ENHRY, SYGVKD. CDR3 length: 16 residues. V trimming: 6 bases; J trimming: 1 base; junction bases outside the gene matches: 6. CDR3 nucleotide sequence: TGTGCCATCAGGGATGGACAGGGGGGCAGCAATCAGCCCCAGCATTTT. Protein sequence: CAIRDGQGGSNQPQHF.

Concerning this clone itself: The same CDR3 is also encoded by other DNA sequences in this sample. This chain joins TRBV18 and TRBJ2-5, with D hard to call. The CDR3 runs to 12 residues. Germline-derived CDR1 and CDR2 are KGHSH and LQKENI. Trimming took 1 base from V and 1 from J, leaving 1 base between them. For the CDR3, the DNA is TGTGCCAGCTCACCACTCCAAGAGACCCAGTACTTC. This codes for CASSPLQETQYF.

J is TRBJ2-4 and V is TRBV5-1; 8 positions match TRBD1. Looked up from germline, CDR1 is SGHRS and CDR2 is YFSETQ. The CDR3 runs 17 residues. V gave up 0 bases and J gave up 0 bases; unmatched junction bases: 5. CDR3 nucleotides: TGCGCCAGCAGCTTGGTACAGGGGGTTATAGCCAAAAACATTCAGTACTTC. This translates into CASSLVQGVIAKNIQYF.

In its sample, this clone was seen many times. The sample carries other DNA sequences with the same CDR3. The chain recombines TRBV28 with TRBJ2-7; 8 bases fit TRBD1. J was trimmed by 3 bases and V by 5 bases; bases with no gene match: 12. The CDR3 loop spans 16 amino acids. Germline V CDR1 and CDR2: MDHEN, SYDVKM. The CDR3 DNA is TGTGCCAGCAGTCAGCTGACAGGGGTTACCCTCTACGAGCAGTACTTC. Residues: CASSQLTGVTLYEQYF.

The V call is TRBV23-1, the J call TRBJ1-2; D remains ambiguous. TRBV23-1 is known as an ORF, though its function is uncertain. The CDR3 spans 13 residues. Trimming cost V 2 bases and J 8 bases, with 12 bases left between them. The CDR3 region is CASSQRGKGGYTF. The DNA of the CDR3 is TGCGCCAGCAGTCAACGAGGGAAAGGGGGCTACACCTTC.

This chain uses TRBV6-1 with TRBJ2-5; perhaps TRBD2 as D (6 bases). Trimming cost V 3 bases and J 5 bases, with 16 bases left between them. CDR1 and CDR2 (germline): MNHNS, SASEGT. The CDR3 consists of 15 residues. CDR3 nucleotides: TGTGCCAGCAGTGAGGGACTGGCCAATGTGGAGACCCAGTACTTC. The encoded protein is CASSEGLANVETQYF.